The 25 T cell receptor beta chains reported below all come from one sample, sequenced in a study of control samples from healthy donors and cancer patients. Sequencing used immunoSEQ multiplex PCR; TCRdb keeps in-frame clones, though not all of them. Of roughly 50,000 clones listed, about 92% are singletons. Sequencing was done on a sample of PBMCs. These receptors all stem from a man aged 25-45 years with colorectal cancer.

The chain uses TRBV2 and TRBJ1-1, with D tentatively TRBD1 (6 bases). This CDR3 spans 13 amino acids. Trimming shortened V by 8 bases and J by 1 base, and 11 bases separated the two germline ends. Germline V gene sequence: CDR1 SNHLY, CDR2 FYNNEI. CDR3 DNA sequence: TGTGCCAGCCGAAGACAGGCGAACACTGAAGCTTTCTTT. Protein: CASRRQANTEAFF. The complete variable domain, with remaining parts taken from reference TRBV2 and TRBJ1-1, reads EPEVTQTPSHQVTQMGQEVILRCVPISNHLYFYWYRQILGQKVEFLVSFYNNEISEKSEIFDDQFSVERPDGSNFTLKIRSTKLEDSAMYFCASRRQANTEAFFGQGTRLTVV.

The J gene is TRBJ2-1, the V gene TRBV4-3, with a weak D call TRBD1 (5 bases). Germline V gives CDR1 LGHNA, CDR2 YSLEER. CDR3 size: 14 residues. The germline V and J ends were trimmed by 8 bases and 1 base, with 12 bases remaining between them. DNA for the CDR3: TGCGCCAGCGTCCCCAGGGATTCCTACAATGAGCAGTTCTTC. The encoded protein is CASVPRDSYNEQFF.

As regards this clone: Other DNA sequences in the sample encode the same CDR3. The gene calls are TRBV6-5 and TRBJ1-5, with D maybe TRBD1 (5 bases). The germline V gene has CDR1 MNHEY and CDR2 SVGAGI. V dropped 5 bases and J dropped 1 base, with 6 bases sitting between them. The CDR3 runs to 13 residues. The CDR3 DNA follows: TGTGCCAGCAGTCGGGACAGCAATCAGCCCCAGCATTTT. The encoded protein is CASSRDSNQPQHF.

The chain carries TRBV19 and TRBJ2-7, with D unclear. The CDR3 length is 13 residues. Germline V gene sequence: CDR1 LNHDA, CDR2 SQIVND (reference sequence). The V gene lost 0 bases and the J gene lost 6 bases, with 9 bases spanning the gap. In DNA form, the CDR3 reads TGTGCCAGTAGTATAGATTCTGTTGGCGAGCAGTACTTC. Protein sequence: CASSIDSVGEQYF.

This chain connects TRBV18 to TRBJ2-2, with D possibly called TRBD1 or TRBD2 (6 bases each). The CDR3 runs 16 residues. CDR1 and CDR2 (germline): KGHSH, LQKENI. Trimming pared 2 bases from V and 3 bases from J, leaving 13 bases between. CDR3 amino acids: CASSPMGGEYTGELFF. The DNA of the CDR3 is TGTGCCAGCTCACCAATGGGGGGCGAGTACACCGGGGAGCTGTTTTTT.

The J gene is TRBJ2-3, the V gene TRBV4-3, with a tentative D call TRBD2 (5 bases). The CDR3 is made up of 15 amino acids. Germline values: CDR1 LGHNA, CDR2 YSLEER. The V and J ends lost 1 base and 3 bases respectively, with 11 bases between them. DNA for the CDR3: TGCGCCAGCAGCCAAGGCTACGGGGAAACAGATACGCAGTATTTT. It translates to CASSQGYGETDTQYF.

The rearrangement uses TRBV5-1 and TRBJ1-1; 10 bases line up with TRBD1. The V gene end was trimmed by 7 bases and the J gene end by 0 bases; junction bases not matched to a gene: 15. This CDR3 region has 18 residues. Germline CDR1 reads SGHRS; CDR2 reads YFSETQ. The CDR3 protein is CASAGTGVSKAMNTEAFF. The CDR3 bases are TGCGCCAGCGCCGGGACAGGGGTTTCGAAGGCAATGAACACTGAAGCTTTCTTT.

This chain connects TRBV5-1 to TRBJ2-3, with unresolved D. The V end lost 0 bases, the J end lost 1 base, and 6 bases lay between the germline ends. The germline V gene encodes CDR1 SGHRS and CDR2 YFSETQ. CDR3 length equals 14 residues. CDR3 nucleotides: TGCGCCAGCAGCTTGGGCAAGGGCACAGATACGCAGTATTTT. The encoded protein is CASSLGKGTDTQYF.

The CDR3 region is CATSRVGSYNEQFF. In DNA, the CDR3 is TGTGCCACCAGCAGAGTAGGCTCATACAATGAGCAGTTCTTC. This chain links TRBV15 with TRBJ2-1, with D hard to call. V was clipped by 1 base and J by 4 bases, with 8 bases between them. The CDR3 consists of 14 residues. The germline V gene encodes CDR1 LNHNV and CDR2 YYDKDF (reference sequence).

The chain combines TRBV6-1 with TRBJ1-5; D is unclear. Germline CDR1 reads MNHNS; CDR2 reads SASEGT. This CDR3 comprises 13 residues. V gave up 2 bases and J gave up 7 bases, with 9 bases separating them. The CDR3 loop reads CASSELGVQPQHF. The CDR3 DNA reads as TGTGCCAGCAGTGAACTTGGAGTCCAGCCCCAGCATTTT.

The rearrangement links TRBV2 to TRBJ2-7; tentatively, D is TRBD2 (7 bases). V gave up 8 bases and J gave up 7 bases, with 18 bases separating them. CDR1 SNHLY and CDR2 FYNNEI come from the germline V gene. This CDR3 has 13 residues. The CDR3 spells CASWGGRGSEQYF. The DNA of the CDR3 is TGTGCCAGCTGGGGGGGGCGGGGTTCGGAGCAGTACTTC. Filled out from reference TRBV2 and TRBJ2-7, the complete variable domain reads EPEVTQTPSHQVTQMGQEVILRCVPISNHLYFYWYRQILGQKVEFLVSFYNNEISEKSEIFDDQFSVERPDGSNFTLKIRSTKLEDSAMYFCASWGGRGSEQYFGPGTRLTVT.

This chain links TRBV5-4 with TRBJ2-3, with TRBD2 identical over 9 bases. CDR3 length: 17 residues. The germline gives CDR1 SGHNT, CDR2 YYREEE (reference sequence). V was clipped by 4 bases and J by 2 bases; unmatched bases: 11. CDR3 residues: CASSPGPRLADTDTQYF. CDR3 sequence (DNA): TGTGCCAGCAGCCCGGGACCGAGACTAGCGGACACAGATACGCAGTATTTT. Using reference TRBV5-4 and TRBJ2-3 for the parts outside the CDR3, the full variable domain is ETGVTQSPTHLIKTRGQQVTLRCSSQSGHNTVSWYQQALGQGPQFIFQYYREEENGRGNFPPRFSGLQFPNYSSELNVNALELDDSALYLCASSPGPRLADTDTQYFGPGTRLTVL.

This clone showed up just once. The chain employs TRBV11-2 and TRBJ2-2; D ambiguous. The CDR3 consists of 16 residues. V lost 0 bases to trimming and J lost 3 bases, with 11 bases between them. Germline loops: CDR1 SGHAT, CDR2 FQNNGV. In DNA, the CDR3 is TGTGCCAGCAGCTTAGATCTAGTTCGGGACACCGGGGAGCTGTTTTTT. Encoded protein: CASSLDLVRDTGELFF.

The J gene is TRBJ1-5, the V gene TRBV6-2 or TRBV6-3, with 9 bases lining up with TRBD1. CDR1 and CDR2 from the germline V gene are MNHEY and SVGEGT. J gave up 0 bases and V 6 bases, and 12 bases lay outside the gene matches. The CDR3 is 18 residues long. CDR3 residues: CASSHMRGTGNSNQPQHF. The CDR3 nucleotides are TGTGCCAGCAGCCACATGAGAGGGACAGGGAATAGCAATCAGCCCCAGCATTTT.

The chain joins TRBV30 to TRBJ2-1, with TRBD1 matching 7 bases. Germline assignment: CDR1 GTSNPN and CDR2 SVGIG (reference sequence). This CDR3 spans 13 amino acids. Trimming at V came to 4 bases and at J to 4 bases, leaving 4 bases not matched to a gene. The CDR3 reads CAWNGQVYNEQFF. In DNA form, the CDR3 reads TGTGCCTGGAACGGACAGGTATACAATGAGCAGTTCTTC.

This clone has a single count. The V call is TRBV18, the J call TRBJ1-1; D not resolved. The V end lost 3 bases, the J end lost 1 base, and 6 bases lay between the germline ends. Germline CDR1 and CDR2: KGHSH and LQKENI. CDR3 size: 13 residues. The CDR3 coding sequence is TGTGCCAGCTCACCGGCTGAGAACACTGAAGCTTTCTTT. Translating gives CASSPAENTEAFF.

The V call is TRBV5-1, the J call TRBJ2-3; D assignment may be TRBD1 or TRBD2 (7 bases each). V lost 3 bases, J lost 1 base, and 15 bases lay in between. The CDR3 has 16 amino acids. Germline-derived CDR1 and CDR2 are SGHRS and YFSETQ. Here the CDR3 reads CASSSGRGRGTDTQYF. In DNA, the CDR3 is TGCGCCAGCAGCTCAGGGAGGGGGCGAGGCACAGATACGCAGTATTTT. The entire variable domain, with the rest obtained from reference TRBV5-1 and TRBJ2-3, is as follows: KAGVTQTPRYLIKTRGQQVTLSCSPISGHRSVSWYQQTPGQGLQFLFEYFSETQRNKGNFPGRFSGRQFSNSRSEMNVSTLELGDSALYLCASSSGRGRGTDTQYFGPGTRLTVL.

This chain joins TRBV5-1 and TRBJ1-1; no firm D call. This CDR3 comprises 14 residues. CDR1 is SGHRS, CDR2 YFSETQ, per germline. Trimming removed 4 bases at V and 3 bases at J, with 13 bases between. CDR3 in DNA: TGCGCCAGCAGCGTATCACGGAGGGACACTGAAGCTTTCTTT. Protein product: CASSVSRRDTEAFF.

The chain couples TRBV5-5 to TRBJ2-7; D call uncertain. Germline V gives CDR1 SGHKS, CDR2 YYEKEE (reference sequence). The CDR3 contains 13 residues. Trimming cost V 0 bases and J 11 bases, with 15 bases left between them. As DNA, the CDR3 is TGTGCCAGCAGCTTGGCCTCCGGCACTGGGGAGTACTTC. Protein: CASSLASGTGEYF.

The chain employs TRBV4-3 and TRBJ2-1; D not certain. Trimming shortened V by 4 bases and J by 7 bases, and 11 bases separated the two germline ends. The CDR3 length is 13 residues. Germline values: CDR1 LGHNA, CDR2 YSLEER. DNA of the CDR3: TGCGCCAGCAGCCTCGGATCTACGAATGAGCAGTTCTTC. Its translation: CASSLGSTNEQFF.

The CDR3 reads CASTPSGGAYEQYV. CDR3 coding DNA: TGTGCCAGCACCCCGAGCGGGGGGGCCTACGAGCAGTACGTC. The V and J genes are TRBV6-5 and TRBJ2-7; 10 nucleotides align to TRBD2. V shed 7 bases and J 2 bases; nucleotides not matched to a gene: 5. The CDR3 covers 14 residues. The germline gives CDR1 MNHEY, CDR2 SVGAGI.

The rearrangement uses TRBV7-4 and TRBJ2-5; 9 bases map to TRBD1. CDR1 is SGHVT and CDR2 is SQSDAQ in the germline V gene. This CDR3 has 16 residues. V lost 5 bases and J lost 6; bases outside the gene matches: 13. The CDR3 is CASSRGDRAARKTQYF. CDR3 nucleotide sequence: TGTGCCAGCAGCCGGGGGGACAGGGCTGCGAGAAAGACCCAGTACTTC.

The gene calls are TRBV7-2 and TRBJ2-2; 8 bases fit TRBD1. CDR3 length equals 14 residues. Germline CDR1 and CDR2: SGHTA and FQGNSA. V gave up 3 bases and J gave up 3 bases; unmatched junction bases: 0. The CDR3 DNA reads TGTGCCAGCAGCTTGACAGGGGACACCGGGGAGCTGTTTTTT. This encodes CASSLTGDTGELFF.

The chain combines TRBV6-6 with TRBJ2-3; 9 bases map to TRBD1. Germline V gene data show CDR1 as MNHNY and CDR2 as SVGAGI (reference sequence). V trimming: 2 bases; J trimming: 2 bases; junction bases outside the gene matches: 5. There are 16 residues in the CDR3. The CDR3 spells CASSYGTGYSTDTQYF. Here the CDR3 DNA reads TGTGCCAGCAGTTACGGGACAGGGTATTCCACAGATACGCAGTATTTT.

This clone was counted once. The chain employs TRBV19 and TRBJ2-1; D is perhaps TRBD2 (5 bases). In germline, CDR1 is LNHDA, CDR2 SQIVND (reference sequence). The CDR3 covers 14 residues. V lost 8 bases and J 4 bases, leaving 15 bases between the germline ends. The CDR3 protein is CASHRSGQYNEQFF. CDR3 bases: TGTGCCAGTCATAGGAGCGGCCAGTACAATGAGCAGTTCTTC.